One T cell receptor beta chain is described in this entry. Only in-frame clones appear in the TCRdb table, and some are missing; sequencing was by immunoSEQ multiplex PCR. Among around 280,000 clones listed, approximately 86% were seen once. These data originate in a study of blood T cell repertoires in COVID-19. CDR1 is LNHNV, CDR2 YYDKDF, per germline (reference sequence). Trimming left V 3 bases short and J 0 bases short, with 14 bases between. This CDR3 is 16 amino acids long. The chain links TRBV15 to TRBJ1-1; D remains unclear. The specimen sequenced was peripheral blood. The receptor's source is a man in his sixties or seventies with acute or convalescent COVID-19. CDR3 residues: CATSRGSLIMNTEAFF. CDR3 bases: TGTGCCACCAGCAGGGGTAGCCTGATAATGAACACTGAAGCTTTCTTT.